A selection of T cell receptor beta chains follows, all from one sample in a study of shared clonotypes between healthy human individuals. Libraries were prepared by immunoSEQ multiplex PCR; TCRdb keeps only in-frame clonotypes and omits some of them. This sample carries roughly 500,000 clones, about 96% of them seen once, and the ten largest clones take 0.05% to 0.07%. The sample was naive CD4+ T cells sorted from blood. Receptors originate from a woman aged 25 to 39 in good health. Each CDR3 is given with its conserved first and last residue. The D gene is left open where the match is weak. Rows give clone size only sometimes, using once, few, many, or a class for an expanded clone.

v_gene	abundance	j_gene	d_gene	CDR3aa	CDR3nt
TRBV13	NA	TRBJ1-4	NA	CASSRWGAATNEKLFF	TGTGCCAGCAGCCGGTGGGGGGCCGCAACTAATGAAAAACTGTTTTTT
TRBV5-4	once	TRBJ1-2	NA	CASAQLVPGTYGYTF	TGTGCCAGCGCTCAACTCGTACCAGGAACCTATGGCTACACCTTC
TRBV28	NA	TRBJ1-2	TRBD1	CASRNALEGQGPYGYTF	TGTGCCAGCAGAAACGCGCTGGAGGGACAGGGGCCCTATGGCTACACCTTC
TRBV6-6	NA	TRBJ1-3	NA	CASAHQESSGNTIYF	TGTGCCAGCGCGCATCAGGAAAGCTCTGGAAACACCATATATTTT
TRBV5-1	once	TRBJ2-7	NA	CASSLAFQGGSYEQYF	TGCGCCAGCAGCTTGGCATTTCAGGGCGGGTCCTACGAGCAGTACTTC
TRBV11-2	NA	TRBJ2-1	NA	CASSLSERAHNEQFF	TGTGCCAGCAGCTTATCGGAGAGGGCACACAATGAGCAGTTCTTC
TRBV4-1	NA	TRBJ1-5	NA	CASSQEGGAVSNQPQHF	TGCGCCAGCAGCCAAGAAGGGGGGGCTGTTAGCAATCAGCCCCAGCATTTT
TRBV5-1	NA	TRBJ1-1	TRBD1	CASSGSQGGTEAFF	TGCGCCAGCAGCGGGTCACAGGGGGGCACTGAAGCTTTCTTT
TRBV13	NA	TRBJ1-2	TRBD1	CASSLEGTGGPAF	TGTGCCAGCAGCTTAGAGGGGACAGGCGGGCCAGCCTTC
TRBV2	once	TRBJ2-2	TRBD2	CASRVAGGPTNTGELFF	TGTGCCAGCAGGGTAGCGGGAGGGCCCACGAACACCGGGGAGCTGTTTTTT
TRBV28	NA	TRBJ1-3	TRBD1	CASTLPGGQGGRNTIYF	TGTGCCAGCACCCTCCCGGGAGGACAGGGTGGCAGAAACACCATATATTTT
TRBV18	NA	TRBJ2-3	NA	CASSPPGNLDTQYF	TGTGCCAGCTCACCACCCGGGAATTTGGATACGCAGTATTTT
TRBV7-9	once	TRBJ2-1	NA	CASSPRARYNEQFF	TGTGCCAGCAGCCCCCGCGCCCGTTACAATGAGCAGTTCTTC
TRBV7-9	NA	TRBJ2-5	TRBD2	CASSPAFREGLQETQYF	TGTGCCAGCAGCCCCGCCTTCCGGGAGGGCCTGCAAGAGACCCAGTACTTC
TRBV2	NA	TRBJ1-2	TRBD1	CASRETGARYGYTF	TGTGCCAGCAGAGAGACAGGGGCAAGGTATGGCTACACCTTC
TRBV7-9	NA	TRBJ1-3	TRBD1	CASSRDRVGNTIYF	TGTGCCAGCAGCCGGGACAGGGTTGGAAACACCATATATTTT
TRBV6-5	NA	TRBJ2-7	TRBD2	CASSSEWTSGYEQYF	TGTGCCAGCAGTTCCGAATGGACTAGCGGCTACGAGCAGTACTTC
TRBV7-9	NA	TRBJ1-2	TRBD1	CASSLGVSTGNYGYTF	TGTGCCAGCAGCTTAGGAGTTTCGACAGGGAACTATGGCTACACCTTC
TRBV5-1	NA	TRBJ2-7	NA	CASNSALREQYF	TGCGCCAGCAATTCCGCCCTGCGCGAGCAGTACTTC
TRBV6-5	NA	TRBJ2-2	NA	CASRLGHRIGELFF	TGTGCCAGCAGGCTGGGACATCGAATCGGGGAGCTGTTTTTT
TRBV20-1	NA	TRBJ2-3	NA	CSANTDTQYF	TGCAGTGCCAATACGGATACGCAGTATTTT
TRBV23-1	once	TRBJ1-3	NA	CASSHGAHSGNTIYF	TGCGCCAGCAGTCACGGGGCACACTCTGGAAACACCATATATTTT
TRBV28	NA	TRBJ1-5	TRBD1	CASGRQGRYSNQPQHF	TGTGCCAGCGGGAGACAGGGGAGATATAGCAATCAGCCCCAGCATTTT
TRBV28	NA	TRBJ1-4	NA	CASSAPLGSGYGTNEKLFF	TGTGCCAGCAGTGCCCCGCTAGGGTCTGGTTATGGTACTAATGAAAAACTGTTTTTT
TRBV5-1	NA	TRBJ1-2	NA	CASSLDRGTGTF	TGCGCCAGCAGCTTGGATAGGGGAACGGGGACCTTC
TRBV19	NA	TRBJ2-5	NA	CASSRATGAGTQTQYF	TGTGCCAGTAGCCGAGCGACGGGGGCCGGGACCCAGACCCAGTACTTC
TRBV29-1	NA	TRBJ2-3	TRBD2	CSVDPPLGGSGDTQYF	TGCAGCGTTGACCCACCTCTTGGCGGGAGTGGGGATACGCAGTATTTT
TRBV5-1	NA	TRBJ2-7	TRBD2	CASSDLSAGVPREQYF	TGCGCCAGCAGCGACTTATCTGCGGGAGTTCCACGCGAGCAGTACTTC
TRBV5-1	NA	TRBJ2-3	NA	CASSLVAGSTDTQYF	TGCGCCAGCAGCTTGGTTGCGGGGAGTACAGATACGCAGTATTTT
TRBV21-1	NA	TRBJ1-5	NA	CASRSGRRTIYSNQPQHF	TGTGCCAGCAGATCGGGACGGCGGACGATATATAGCAATCAGCCCCAGCATTTT
TRBV28	NA	TRBJ2-7	TRBD1	CASSPGQGIYEQYF	TGTGCCAGCAGTCCGGGACAGGGTATCTACGAGCAGTACTTC
TRBV12-2	NA	TRBJ1-2	NA	CARNYGYTF	TGTGCTCGGAACTATGGCTACACCTTC
TRBV6-1	NA	TRBJ2-7	NA	CASNHGAVVYEQYF	TGTGCCAGCAACCACGGCGCAGTAGTCTACGAGCAGTACTTC
TRBV7-6	few	TRBJ2-7	NA	CASSLVRGDEQYF	TGTGCCAGCAGCTTAGTCAGGGGCGACGAGCAGTACTTC
TRBV5-1	NA	TRBJ2-7	NA	CASSLESGPLREQYF	TGCGCCAGCAGCCTGGAGTCTGGACCCCTAAGAGAGCAGTACTTC
TRBV28	NA	TRBJ2-7	NA	CASTPWAEFYEQYF	TGTGCCAGCACCCCGTGGGCGGAGTTCTACGAGCAGTACTTC
TRBV28	NA	TRBJ1-3	NA	CASRVGAQAGNTIYF	TGTGCCAGCAGGGTCGGGGCTCAGGCTGGAAACACCATATATTTT
TRBV7-3	NA	TRBJ1-6	NA	CASSGTDHSPLHF	TGTGCCAGCAGTGGGACCGACCATTCACCCCTCCACTTT
TRBV10-3	NA	TRBJ2-7	TRBD2	CAIRPGGPQEQYF	TGTGCCATCCGTCCGGGAGGGCCACAAGAGCAGTACTTC
TRBV19	NA	TRBJ1-4	NA	CASSTAINEKLFF	TGTGCCAGTTCTACAGCTATTAATGAAAAACTGTTTTTT
TRBV7-8	NA	TRBJ2-2	NA	CASSLDREAGELFF	TGTGCCAGCAGCCTCGACAGGGAGGCCGGGGAGCTGTTTTTT
TRBV13	NA	TRBJ2-1	TRBD2	CASSPIAGSHNEQFF	TGTGCCAGCAGCCCGATAGCGGGATCCCACAATGAGCAGTTCTTC
TRBV19	NA	TRBJ2-3	NA	CASSIGGQGSDTQYF	TGTGCCAGTAGTATAGGGGGCCAGGGAAGCGATACGCAGTATTTT
TRBV7-2	once	TRBJ2-7	TRBD2	CASSLGAGEAYEQYF	TGTGCCAGCAGCTTAGGAGCGGGGGAGGCTTACGAGCAGTACTTC
TRBV29-1	NA	TRBJ1-2	TRBD1	CSVEDRDRYGYTF	TGCAGCGTTGAGGACAGGGACCGGTATGGCTACACCTTC
TRBV19	NA	TRBJ2-1	NA	CATGQHYNEQFF	TGTGCCACCGGACAGCATTACAATGAGCAGTTCTTC
TRBV6-5	NA	TRBJ2-7	NA	CASSYPDSNYEQYF	TGTGCCAGCAGTTACCCGGACTCGAACTACGAGCAGTACTTC
TRBV18	NA	TRBJ1-1	NA	CASSPGPSTEAFF	TGTGCCAGCTCACCGGGACCGAGCACTGAAGCTTTCTTT
TRBV28	NA	TRBJ2-1	NA	CASSKDSDEQFF	TGTGCCAGCAGTAAGGACTCCGATGAGCAGTTCTTC
TRBV15	NA	TRBJ2-2	TRBD1	CATSRKGDRWTGELFF	TGTGCCACCAGCAGAAAAGGGGACAGGTGGACCGGGGAGCTGTTTTTT